This T cell receptor (beta chain) was obtained from a study of blood T cells in healthy people across ages. The use of a sample-barcoded 5' primer and a J-beta primer mix characterized a second PCR of roughly 6 to 12 cycles. TCRdb used MiXCR to reprocess the 5' RACE reads, holding one entry per CDR3 protein. The sample carries about 800,000 distinct CDR3 sequences, 20% to 30% recorded once. The length of the CDR3 is 11 residues. V was shortened by 0 bases and J by 5 bases, with 5 bases between the two germline ends. The germline CDR1 and CDR2 sequences are SQVTM and ANQGSEA. A further study also used this sample, focusing on T cells of mothers and their children.

The sequenced sample was blood. The chain recombines TRBV29-1 with TRBJ2-7; no definite D call. The clonotype originates from a boy younger than 18 in good health. The CDR3 loop reads CSVEDLNEQYF. Here the CDR3 DNA reads TGCAGCGTTGAAGACCTCAACGAGCAGTACTTC.